Listed below are T cell receptor beta chains from one sample, sequenced in a study of cytomegalovirus exposure and HLA in healthy donors. Profiled with immunoSEQ multiplex PCR; TCRdb holds only in-frame clones, not every one. The table lists 100,000 to 150,000 clones, 10% to 13% of them singletons, with approximately 4.5% in the top ten. Sequenced sample: PBMCs. The receptors come from a woman under 30 in good health and CMV-seropositive. Both conserved end residues are part of each CDR3. A D gene is named only where the DNA matches it firmly. Clone size is stated in some rows and not others, as once, few, many or a class when expanded.

cdr3_length d_call j_call v_call clone_size cdr3_aa cdr3_nt
14 . TRBJ2-1 TRBV2 . CASRGQGGHNEQFF TGTGCCAGCAGGGGGCAGGGTGGACACAATGAGCAGTTCTTC
17 TRBD2 TRBJ2-1 TRBV13 . CASSLRTSGRGSNEQFF TGTGCCAGCAGCCTTAGGACTAGCGGGAGGGGATCCAATGAGCAGTTCTTC
13 . TRBJ1-2 TRBV7-2 . CASSYYGGNGYTF TGTGCCAGCAGCTACTACGGGGGAAATGGCTACACCTTC
13 . TRBJ2-5 TRBV6-5 few CASSRNSKETQYF TGTGCCAGCAGCCGTAACTCAAAAGAGACCCAGTACTTC
15 TRBD2 TRBJ2-1 TRBV4-2 . CASSTSGPSYNEQFF TGTGCCAGCAGCACTAGCGGGCCCTCCTACAATGAGCAGTTCTTC
15 . TRBJ1-2 TRBV4-1 few CASSQGLGASLGYTF TGCGCCAGCAGCCAAGGTTTGGGGGCCTCCCTTGGCTACACCTTC
15 TRBD2 TRBJ2-1 TRBV2 . CASRPLAGGYNEQFF TGTGCCAGCAGACCACTAGCGGGAGGGTACAATGAGCAGTTCTTC
12 . TRBJ1-5 TRBV6-1 few CAAQGPNQPQHF TGTGCGGCGCAGGGGCCCAATCAGCCCCAGCATTTT
15 TRBD2 TRBJ2-7 TRBV27 . CASSLSGGSSYEQYF TGTGCCAGCAGTTTATCGGGCGGGAGCTCCTACGAGCAGTACTTC
14 . TRBJ1-5 TRBV6-5 few CASSGTRGNQPQHF TGTGCCAGCAGTGGCACGAGGGGCAATCAGCCCCAGCATTTT
13 . TRBJ1-5 TRBV7-8 . CASSLGSGQPQHF TGTGCCAGCAGCTTAGGTTCGGGGCAGCCCCAGCATTTT
11 . TRBJ2-5 TRBV7-8 . CASSFGETQYF TGTGCCAGCAGCTTCGGAGAGACCCAGTACTTC
11 . TRBJ2-1 TRBV2 few CASSLSNEQFF TGTGCCAGCAGTCTTAGTAATGAGCAGTTCTTC
11 . TRBJ1-2 TRBV6-1 . CASSFTGGYTF TGTGCCAGCAGTTTTACCGGTGGCTACACCTTC
14 . TRBJ2-7 TRBV28 . CASSFYGLGLSAYF TGTGCCAGCAGTTTTTACGGTCTTGGGCTTTCGGCTTACTTC
15 . TRBJ2-6 TRBV6-5 few CASSSGLGGANVLTF TGTGCCAGCAGTTCCGGACTGGGGGGGGCCAACGTCCTGACTTTC
15 . TRBJ2-1 TRBV4-1 . CASSQDGTSYNEQFF TGCGCCAGCAGCCAAGATGGTACTTCCTACAATGAGCAGTTCTTC
13 . TRBJ2-7 TRBV9 . CASSVGVTYEQYF TGTGCCAGCAGCGTAGGTGTTACCTACGAGCAGTACTTC
10 . TRBJ2-1 TRBV29-1 few CSVSNYEQFF TGCAGCGTCAGTAATTATGAGCAGTTCTTC
16 TRBD2 TRBJ2-1 TRBV7-9 few CASSLGLAGAINEQFF TGTGCCAGCAGCTTGGGACTAGCGGGAGCTATCAATGAGCAGTTCTTC
15 TRBD1 TRBJ1-4 TRBV5-1 . CASSWKGASGEKLFF TGCGCCAGCAGCTGGAAGGGGGCGTCGGGTGAAAAACTGTTTTTT
16 . TRBJ2-7 TRBV7-8 few CASSLDAASRTYEQYF TGTGCCAGCAGCTTAGATGCGGCTAGCAGAACCTACGAGCAGTACTTC
14 TRBD2 TRBJ2-1 TRBV19 . CASRHSGGISEQFF TGTGCCAGTAGACACTCGGGGGGGATAAGTGAGCAGTTCTTC
13 . TRBJ1-2 TRBV30 few CAWSVSARYGYTF TGTGCCTGGAGTGTGAGTGCCCGCTATGGCTACACCTTC
17 TRBD2 TRBJ2-3 TRBV28 . CASSSGLAGFVTDTQYF TGTGCCAGCAGTTCCGGACTAGCGGGGTTCGTCACAGATACGCAGTATTTT
12 . TRBJ2-7 TRBV11-2 few CASSLGRSEQYF TGTGCCAGCAGCCTCGGTCGGTCCGAGCAGTACTTC
15 TRBD2 TRBJ2-1 TRBV7-9 . CASSLGSGSINEQFF TGTGCCAGCAGCTTAGGGAGCGGGAGTATCAATGAGCAGTTCTTC
16 TRBD2 TRBJ2-2 TRBV7-9 few CASSLAAGTGTGELFF TGTGCCAGCAGCTTAGCAGCGGGAACTGGGACCGGGGAGCTGTTTTTT
14 TRBD1 TRBJ2-2 TRBV7-3 . CASSPTGVVRELFF TGTGCCAGCAGCCCGACAGGGGTGGTCAGGGAGCTGTTTTTT
13 . TRBJ1-2 TRBV29-1 few CSVPPNDIYGYTF TGCAGCGTCCCTCCGAATGACATCTATGGCTACACCTTC
16 TRBD2 TRBJ2-7 TRBV2 . CASSEILAGVLYEQYF TGTGCCAGCAGTGAAATTCTAGCGGGAGTATTGTACGAGCAGTACTTC
15 TRBD1 TRBJ1-2 TRBV6-5 . CASSPGQVKGYGYTF TGTGCCAGCAGCCCCGGACAGGTTAAAGGCTATGGCTACACCTTC
17 . TRBJ2-2 TRBV7-3 few CASSSQFSGTPAGELFF TGTGCCAGCAGCTCTCAATTCTCCGGGACACCTGCCGGGGAGCTGTTTTTT
13 . TRBJ1-1 TRBV7-3 few CASSLQGRTEAFF TGTGCCAGCAGCTTACAGGGCAGGACTGAAGCTTTCTTT
15 TRBD2 TRBJ2-7 TRBV14 . CASSQFSGGSYEQYF TGTGCCAGCAGCCAATTTAGCGGGGGGTCCTACGAGCAGTACTTC
15 . TRBJ1-6 TRBV6-1 few CASRESRGIGSPLHF TGTGCCAGCAGGGAGTCCAGGGGTATCGGTTCACCCCTCCACTTT
12 . TRBJ2-1 TRBV7-6 few CASSLSVGEQFF TGTGCCAGCAGTTTGTCAGTTGGTGAGCAGTTCTTC
13 . TRBJ1-3 TRBV14 few CASSQASADTIYF TGTGCCAGCAGCCAAGCCTCAGCGGACACCATATATTTT
17 . TRBJ2-1 TRBV4-1 . CASSFHPRDLLSAEQFF TGCGCCAGCAGCTTCCACCCCCGGGACTTATTATCGGCTGAGCAGTTCTTC
14 TRBD2 TRBJ2-2 TRBV30 . CAWAGTMVTGELFF TGTGCCTGGGCCGGGACTATGGTCACCGGGGAGCTGTTTTTT
17 TRBD2 TRBJ2-2 TRBV28 . CASSSPSGRAWGGELFF TGTGCCAGCAGTTCACCTAGCGGGAGGGCCTGGGGCGGGGAGCTGTTTTTT
12 . TRBJ1-1 TRBV6-1 . CASIPRDTEAFF TGTGCCAGCATCCCTCGGGACACTGAAGCTTTCTTT
15 TRBD2 TRBJ2-7 TRBV27 few CASSLRLAAAYEQYF TGTGCCAGCAGTCTACGACTAGCTGCGGCCTACGAGCAGTACTTC
12 . TRBJ2-1 TRBV10-1 few CASSESRGEQFF TGCGCCAGCAGTGAGTCTAGGGGCGAGCAGTTCTTC
14 TRBD1 TRBJ2-7 TRBV29-1 . CSVVGTGRVGEQYF TGCAGCGTTGTCGGGACAGGGCGAGTGGGCGAGCAGTACTTC